The text below deals with one T cell receptor (beta chain). The data were produced by immunoSEQ multiplex PCR, yet TCRdb's version contains in-frame clones alone and is incomplete. The sample records about 170,000 clones, 83% being singletons. Those enrolled, adults aged about 18 to 89 years, came from some 25 US areas. The data belong to a study of blood T cell repertoires in COVID-19. Germline lookup yields CDR1 LGHDT and CDR2 YNNKEL (reference sequence). This CDR3 contains 15 residues. J lost 5 bases, V lost 4 bases, and 3 bases had no gene match. Sequencing input: PBMCs or T cells enriched from blood (not recorded which). This receptor was identified in a woman between 50 and 59 years old who had recovered from COVID-19. The chain has TRBV3-1 (or the pseudogene TRBV3-2) and TRBJ2-1; 12 positions agree with TRBD2. The CDR3 bases are TGTGCCAGCAGCCGACCTAGCGGGAGGGACAATGAGCAGTTCTTC. This encodes CASSRPSGRDNEQFF.